This T cell receptor beta chain was identified in a study of PD-1 blockade in classical Hodgkin lymphoma (dated by TCRdb to the early 2020s). A note on the overall study: Nivolumab dosing was 3 mg/kg intravenously every 2 weeks, continuing until either disease progression or unacceptable toxicity. A peripheral blood immune signature of response to PD-1 blockade in classical Hodgkin lymphoma was defined using TCR beta sequencing and CyTOF. Study-wide conclusions, independent of this receptor: Baseline TCR diversity was reported to be lower in newly diagnosed patients than in healthy donors, and even lower in relapsed/refractory patients. By C4D1, a significant rise was seen in CD4+ TCR diversity but not in CD8+ TCR diversity (p=0.0027 vs p=0.16), and the rise was most apparent among complete responders (p=0.02). Patients starting nivolumab less than 1 year after ASCT had lower diversity and were excluded from later analyses to avoid confounding by immune reconstitution. The study was restricted to a single clinical trial cohort, and the causes of repertoire differences, possibly disease activity or prior therapy, were left undefined. Trial patients with a complete response had baseline diversity similar to that of newly diagnosed patients, while partial responders and progressors had significantly lower diversity.

The time point label here, explained by the study, means: cycle 2 day 1 (C2D1) of nivolumab. Every trial patient had relapsed following autologous stem cell transplantation, and prior brentuximab vedotin exposure was what differed among cohorts A, B and C. The trial cohort comprised fewer than 65 patients with relapsed/refractory classical Hodgkin lymphoma whose best overall responses were complete response, partial response or progressive disease. In the multi-cohort phase II CheckMate 205 trial, trial patients received single-agent nivolumab. An independent review committee assessed best overall response by applying the 2007 International Working Group response criteria. Trial PBMCs were collected immediately before nivolumab initiation (C1D1) and during therapy at cycle 2 day 1 and cycle 4 day 1. After peripheral blood was drawn into 8 mL Vacutainer Cell Preparation Tubes, PBMCs were isolated by centrifugation and then cryopreserved.

Details on this clone: The antigen it binds to is not known. Base qualities were left out, and no much larger clone turns up one base away.

Reading the germline V gene gives CDR1 SGDLS and CDR2 YYNGEE. Counted from cysteine to phenylalanine, this CDR3 has 17 amino acids. The sequence is cut down to CDR3 DNA, 51 bases in frame from base 1. V sheds 0 bases and J sheds 4 bases, leaving 17 bases between their ends. Genomic DNA was isolated using the Qiagen DNeasy kit from unsorted PBMCs as well as from negatively selected CD4+ and CD8+ fractions. TCR beta CDR3 regions were amplified by immunoSEQ multiplex PCR using primers annealing to V and J segments. A synthetic immune receptor repertoire was used to minimize amplification bias, and remaining bias was computationally removed after sequencing. The paper's data handling went like this. Repertoire diversity was quantified as the Shannon entropy index using custom Python scripts. The unsorted, CD4+ and CD8+ repertoires were each analyzed separately, with the exception of combined analyses, where CD4+ and CD8+ sequences were merged in silico. Clonal expansion was defined as at least a 2-fold frequency increase after treatment relative to C1D1, with a pseudocount of 0.5 for undetected baseline clones. Clones with 0 or 1 copy at C1D1 were defined as singleton clones, while clones with 2 or more copies were defined as non-singleton clones. Clones expanded in unsorted samples were annotated as CD4+, CD8+ or unknown by matching protein sequences in sorted samples from the same patient. Diversity changes from C1D1 to C4D1 were tested in paired samples using Wilcoxon tests. TCRdb stores this immuneACCESS table with in-frame sequences only. Part of the clones is absent; in the studies checked, under half of the shortfall reflects unresolved V genes, and no reason is known for the rest. The DNA was the basis for D and trimming; V, J and clone size are from that table. Present in this sample are roughly 90,000 clones, approximately 80% of which were seen just once. The ten largest clones capture roughly 15% of the sample.

The input for sequencing was peripheral blood mononuclear cells (PBMCs), taken before the second cycle of nivolumab. The chain employs TRBV9 and TRBJ1-3; the D region possibly corresponds to TRBD1 (5 bases align). The sequence derives from a human donor with classical Hodgkin lymphoma. The nucleotides read TGTGCCAGCAGCGTAGACATCGGATCCTCAGGGGGAAACACCATATATTTT. It specifies CASSVDIGSSGGNTIYF.